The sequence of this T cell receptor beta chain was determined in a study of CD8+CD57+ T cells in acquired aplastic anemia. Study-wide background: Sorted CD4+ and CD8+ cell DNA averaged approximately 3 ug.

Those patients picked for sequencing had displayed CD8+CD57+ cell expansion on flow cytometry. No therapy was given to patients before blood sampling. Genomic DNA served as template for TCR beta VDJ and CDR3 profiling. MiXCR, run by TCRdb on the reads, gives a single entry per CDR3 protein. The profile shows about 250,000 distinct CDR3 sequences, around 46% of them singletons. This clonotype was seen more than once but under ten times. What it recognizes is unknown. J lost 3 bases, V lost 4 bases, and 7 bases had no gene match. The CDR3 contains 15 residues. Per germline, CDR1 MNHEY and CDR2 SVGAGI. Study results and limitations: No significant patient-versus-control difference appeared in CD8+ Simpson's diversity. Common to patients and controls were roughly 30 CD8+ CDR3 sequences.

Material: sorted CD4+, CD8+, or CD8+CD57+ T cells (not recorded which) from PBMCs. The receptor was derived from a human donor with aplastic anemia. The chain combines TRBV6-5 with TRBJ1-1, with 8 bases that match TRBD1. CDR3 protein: CASSSPGQGDTEAFF. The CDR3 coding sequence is TGTGCCAGCAGTTCCCCCGGACAGGGTGACACTGAAGCTTTCTTT.